The rows below give T cell receptor beta chains drawn from one sample of a study of CD8+CD57+ T cells in acquired aplastic anemia. TCRdb reprocessed the reads with MiXCR, giving one entry per CDR3 protein. The sample has under 200,000 distinct CDR3 sequences, less than 50% seen once; the top ten hold roughly 30%. The sample comprised sorted CD4+, CD8+, or CD8+CD57+ T cells (not recorded which) from PBMCs. The source of these receptors is a human donor with aplastic anemia. CDR3s include the opening cysteine and the closing phenylalanine or tryptophan. The D gene is left open where the match is weak. Clone size, where shown, is once, few, many, or a class for clones that have expanded.

d_gene,v_gene,j_gene,abundance,CDR3nt,CDR3aa
-,TRBV12-3/TRBV12-4,TRBJ1-4,many,TGTGCCAGCAGTTTCACGGCAGGGATAATTACTAATGAAAAACTGTTTTTT,CASSFTAGIITNEKLFF
-,TRBV19,TRBJ1-3,-,TGTGCCAGTTGGGACGGTGGAAAAGGAAACACCATATATTTT,CASWDGGKGNTIYF
-,TRBV10-3,TRBJ2-1,-,TGTGCCATAGCAGAACGCTACAATGAGCAGTTCTTC,CAIAERYNEQFF
TRBD2,TRBV29-1,TRBJ2-1,few,TGCAGCTATCGGGCGGGAGGGCCTCATGGGGTCTTC,CSYRAGGPHGVF
-,TRBV24-1,TRBJ1-1,-,TGTGCCACCTCCAGAGAACACACTGAAGCTTTCTTT,CATSREHTEAFF
TRBD2,TRBV7-6,TRBJ2-1,few,TGTGCCAGCAGCTCGATTAGCGGGAGGGCCGTGACCTACAATGAGCAGTTCTTC,CASSSISGRAVTYNEQFF
-,TRBV7-2,TRBJ2-1,many,TGTGCCAGCAGGTGGGGTTCCAATGAGCAGTTCTTC,CASRWGSNEQFF
-,TRBV20-1,TRBJ2-1,many,TGCAGTGTCAGGCCAGCGGCCTGGGGAAATGAGCAGTTCTTC,CSVRPAAWGNEQFF
TRBD2,TRBV20-1,TRBJ2-5,once,TGCAGTGCAGCTACTAGCGGGACGGTGGGGACCCAGTACTTC,CSAATSGTVGTQYF
TRBD1,TRBV19,TRBJ1-1,-,TGTGCCAGTAGTATGGGGACAGGACAAGCTTTCTTT,CASSMGTGQAFF
-,TRBV24-1,TRBJ2-1,few,TGTGCCACCAGTGATTGGGCACGGGGTAACCACAATGAGCAGTTCTTC,CATSDWARGNHNEQFF
-,TRBV29-1,TRBJ1-1,-,TGCAGCGTTGATATGGGCACTGAAGCTTTCTTT,CSVDMGTEAFF
-,TRBV27,TRBJ1-1,once,TGTGCCAGCAGTTTGTACGGGAATAAGGATGGAGAAGCTTTCTTT,CASSLYGNKDGEAFF
-,TRBV5-1,TRBJ2-7,many,TGCGCCAGCAGCTTGGTGGTGGGCTACGAGCAGTACTTC,CASSLVVGYEQYF
TRBD1,TRBV29-1,TRBJ2-7,many,TGCAGCGTAAGGACAGGGGGCTTCTACGAGCAGTACTTC,CSVRTGGFYEQYF
-,TRBV6-1,TRBJ1-4,-,TGTGCCAGCAGTGATACAGCCGGAAAACTGTTTTTT,CASSDTAGKLFF
-,TRBV5-1,TRBJ2-1,many,TGCGCCAGCAGCTTGGTTGACTCCTACAATGAGCAGTTCTTC,CASSLVDSYNEQFF
-,TRBV10-3,TRBJ1-2,-,TGTGCCATGGCCTCGACAGGACCAAACTATGGCTACACCTTC,CAMASTGPNYGYTF
-,TRBV10-3,TRBJ1-5,-,TGTGCCATCAGTAGGGACAATCAGCCCCAGCATTTT,CAISRDNQPQHF
-,TRBV2,TRBJ2-5,few,TGTGCCAGCAAGGGGCAAGAGACCCAGTACTTC,CASKGQETQYF
-,TRBV11-2,TRBJ1-1,many,TGTGCCACCCAGGCCCTGAACACTGAAGCTTTCTTT,CATQALNTEAFF
-,TRBV2,TRBJ2-1,many,TGTGCCAGCAGTACAGACAACTCCTACAATGAGCAGTTCTTC,CASSTDNSYNEQFF
-,TRBV11-1,TRBJ2-4,-,TGTGCCAGCAGCTTATCCAGCGGACGAGGCATTCAGTACTTC,CASSLSSGRGIQYF
-,TRBV12-3/TRBV12-4,TRBJ1-4,few,TGTGCCAGCAGTTTAGCGCCGGCGGGAACTAATGAAAAACTGTTTTTT,CASSLAPAGTNEKLFF
TRBD1,TRBV30,TRBJ1-2,-,TGTGCCTGGAGTGTTGGAGGGGGCCGGTTTGGCTACACCTTC,CAWSVGGGRFGYTF
-,TRBV25-1,TRBJ2-1,-,TGTGCCAGCAGCGTACGGCAGTACAATGAGCAGTTCTTC,CASSVRQYNEQFF
-,TRBV24-1,TRBJ2-5,many,TGTGCCACCAGTGATTTGGGACAGAACCAAGAGACCCAGTACTTC,CATSDLGQNQETQYF
-,TRBV10-3,TRBJ1-4,few,TGTGCCATCAGTGCACAGTCGACGATTAATGAAAAACTGTTTTTT,CAISAQSTINEKLFF
TRBD1,TRBV2,TRBJ1-1,once,TGTGCTAGCAGTGAGGTGACAGGGGGCCTGGACACTGAAGCTTTCTTT,CASSEVTGGLDTEAFF
TRBD1,TRBV10-3,TRBJ1-6,-,TGTGCCAGCGCCAAGACGACAGGGCAGAATTCACCCCTCCACTTT,CASAKTTGQNSPLHF
TRBD2,TRBV23-1,TRBJ2-7,-,TGCGCCAGCAGTCCGAAACAAGGGACAGCCGGGACTAGCGGTACCTACGAGCAGTACTTC,CASSPKQGTAGTSGTYEQYF
TRBD1,TRBV2,TRBJ1-5,many,TGTGCCAGCAGTCGACAGGGGGGCATCAATCAGCCCCAGCATTTT,CASSRQGGINQPQHF
-,TRBV20-1,TRBJ2-7,few,TGCAGTGCTAGTGGAATGGGCTCCTACGAGCAGTACTTC,CSASGMGSYEQYF
-,TRBV29-1,TRBJ2-7,-,TGCAGCAGTTTAGGGGGTTACGAGCAGTACTTC,CSSLGGYEQYF
-,TRBV7-9,TRBJ2-7,many,TGTGCCAGCGCTGACAGCGCGAACTCCTACGAGCAGTACTTC,CASADSANSYEQYF
TRBD1,TRBV24-1,TRBJ1-1,-,TGTGCCACCAGTGATGGGACAGGGACTGAAGCTTTCTTT,CATSDGTGTEAFF
TRBD2,TRBV20-1,TRBJ2-5,-,TGCAGTGCTAGGACTAGCGGACAAGAGACCCAGTACTTC,CSARTSGQETQYF
-,TRBV20-1,TRBJ2-3,-,TGCAGTGCCACCGGACGGATGGGGACAGATACGCAGTATTTT,CSATGRMGTDTQYF
TRBD2,TRBV7-9,TRBJ2-3,many,TGTGCCAGCAGCCCGAGCCAGGGAGGGGCAGATACGCAGTATTTT,CASSPSQGGADTQYF
-,TRBV29-1,TRBJ1-3,-,TGCAGCGTTGGAAGGGGTACCGGTTATGGAAACACCATATATTTT,CSVGRGTGYGNTIYF
-,TRBV10-2,TRBJ1-2,few,TGCGCCAGCAACGAAGGAGTCTCTAACTATGGCTACACCTTC,CASNEGVSNYGYTF
-,TRBV19,TRBJ2-7,many,TGTGCCAGTAGTATGGGGCTCGAGCAGTACTTC,CASSMGLEQYF
TRBD1,TRBV27,TRBJ2-5,few,TGTGCCAGCAGTTCAATAAAAACTGGGACAGAACAAGAGACCCAGTACTTC,CASSSIKTGTEQETQYF
-,TRBV6-5,TRBJ1-3,-,TGTGCCAGCAGTTTCCTAGGGAGCGGGGACACCATATATTTT,CASSFLGSGDTIYF
-,TRBV9,TRBJ2-1,-,TGTGCCAGCGGGTTGCGCGGTAACTACAATGAGCAGTTCTTC,CASGLRGNYNEQFF
TRBD2,TRBV9,TRBJ2-2,many,TGTGCCAGCAGCTACCCCATCTCACTAGCGGGAGACGGCGGGGAGCTGTTTTTT,CASSYPISLAGDGGELFF